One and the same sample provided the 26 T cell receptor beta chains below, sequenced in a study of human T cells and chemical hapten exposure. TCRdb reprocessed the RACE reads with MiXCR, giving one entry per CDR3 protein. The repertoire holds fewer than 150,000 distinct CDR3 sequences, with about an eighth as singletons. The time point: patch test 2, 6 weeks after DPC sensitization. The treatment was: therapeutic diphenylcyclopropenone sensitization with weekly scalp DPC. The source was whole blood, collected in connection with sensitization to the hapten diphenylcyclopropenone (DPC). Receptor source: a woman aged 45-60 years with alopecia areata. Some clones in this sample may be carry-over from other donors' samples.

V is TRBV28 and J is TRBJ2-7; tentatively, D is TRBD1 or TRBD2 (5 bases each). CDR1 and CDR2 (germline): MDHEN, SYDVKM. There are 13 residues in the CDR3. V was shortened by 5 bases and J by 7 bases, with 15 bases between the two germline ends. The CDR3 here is CASSTHGAGEQYF. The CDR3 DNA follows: TGTGCCAGCAGTACCCACGGGGCTGGGGAGCAGTACTTC.

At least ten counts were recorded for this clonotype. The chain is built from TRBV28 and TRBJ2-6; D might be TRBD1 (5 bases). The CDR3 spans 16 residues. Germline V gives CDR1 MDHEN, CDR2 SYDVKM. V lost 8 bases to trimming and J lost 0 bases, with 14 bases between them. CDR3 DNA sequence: TGTGCCAGCTCTTGGGTGGGGCTCTCTGGGGCCAACGTCCTGACTTTC. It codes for CASSWVGLSGANVLTF.

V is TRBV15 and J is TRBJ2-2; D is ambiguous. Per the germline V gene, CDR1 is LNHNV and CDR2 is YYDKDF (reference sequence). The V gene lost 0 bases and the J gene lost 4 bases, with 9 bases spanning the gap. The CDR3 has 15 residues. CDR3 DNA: TGTGCCACCAGCAGAGAGGCGGTACGCACCGGGGAGCTGTTTTTT. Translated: CATSREAVRTGELFF.

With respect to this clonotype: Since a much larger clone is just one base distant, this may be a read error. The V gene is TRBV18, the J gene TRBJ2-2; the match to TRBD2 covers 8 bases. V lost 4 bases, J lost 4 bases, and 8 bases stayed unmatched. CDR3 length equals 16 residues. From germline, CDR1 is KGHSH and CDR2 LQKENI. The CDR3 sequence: CASSRGLGGFTGELFF. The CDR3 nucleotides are TGTGCCAGCTCACGGGGACTAGGGGGTTTCACCGGGGAGCTGTTTTTT.

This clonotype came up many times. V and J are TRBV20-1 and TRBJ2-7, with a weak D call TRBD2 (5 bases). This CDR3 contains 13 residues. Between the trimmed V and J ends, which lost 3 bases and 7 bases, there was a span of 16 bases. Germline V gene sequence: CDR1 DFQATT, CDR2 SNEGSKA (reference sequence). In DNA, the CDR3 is TGCAGTGCTAGTATGGACTCCCGGGGAGAGCAGTACTTC. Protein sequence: CSASMDSRGEQYF.

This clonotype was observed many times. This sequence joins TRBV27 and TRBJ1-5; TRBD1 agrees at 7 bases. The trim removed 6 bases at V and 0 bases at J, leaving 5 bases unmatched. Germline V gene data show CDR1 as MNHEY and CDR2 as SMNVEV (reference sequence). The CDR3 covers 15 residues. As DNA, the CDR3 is TGTGCCAGCAGACGACAGGGCCATAGCAATCAGCCCCAGCATTTT. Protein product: CASRRQGHSNQPQHF.

CDR3 sequence reads: CAWSTRAGARPPLHF. CDR3 coding DNA: TGTGCCTGGAGCACACGGGCGGGGGCGAGGCCACCCCTCCACTTT. V is TRBV30 and J is TRBJ1-6, with D maybe TRBD1 (6 bases). CDR1 is GTSNPN, CDR2 SVGIG, per germline (reference sequence). CDR3 length equals 15 residues. V was trimmed by 3 bases and J by 11 bases, leaving 20 bases between them.

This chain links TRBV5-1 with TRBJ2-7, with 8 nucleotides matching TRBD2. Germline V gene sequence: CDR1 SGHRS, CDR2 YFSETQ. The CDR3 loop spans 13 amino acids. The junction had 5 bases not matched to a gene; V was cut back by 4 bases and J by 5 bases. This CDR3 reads CASSPGTRNEQYF. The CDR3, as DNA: TGCGCCAGCAGCCCGGGGACTAGAAACGAGCAGTACTTC.

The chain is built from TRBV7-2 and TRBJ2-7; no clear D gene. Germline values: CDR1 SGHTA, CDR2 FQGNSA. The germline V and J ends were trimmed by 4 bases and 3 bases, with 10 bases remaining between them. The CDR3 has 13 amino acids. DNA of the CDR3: TGTGCCAGCAGCTCGTTGGGCGTCTACGAGCAGTACTTC. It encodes CASSSLGVYEQYF.

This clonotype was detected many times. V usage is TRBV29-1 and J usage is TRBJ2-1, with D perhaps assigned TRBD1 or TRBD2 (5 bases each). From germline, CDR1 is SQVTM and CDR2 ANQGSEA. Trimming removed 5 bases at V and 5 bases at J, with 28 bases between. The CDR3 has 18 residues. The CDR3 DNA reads TGCAGCGTTCATGACAGCGGTAGTGGGGCAGCTCGTGACAATGAGCAGTTCTTC. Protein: CSVHDSGSGAARDNEQFF.

CDR3 amino acids: CASSSTDPGLAGGRKTQYF. The DNA of the CDR3 is TGTGCCAGCAGTTCCACGGACCCCGGACTAGCGGGAGGGCGGAAGACCCAGTACTTC. This chain connects TRBV27 to TRBJ2-5; 15 bases map to TRBD2. CDR3 length: 19 residues. CDR1 and CDR2 from the germline V gene are MNHEY and SMNVEV (reference sequence). The trim removed 4 bases at V and 6 bases at J, leaving 15 bases unmatched.

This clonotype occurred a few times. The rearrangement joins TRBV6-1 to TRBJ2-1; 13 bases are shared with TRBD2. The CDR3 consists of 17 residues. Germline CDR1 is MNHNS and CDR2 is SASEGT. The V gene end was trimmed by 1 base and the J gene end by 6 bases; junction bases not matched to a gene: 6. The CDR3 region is CASSEERRLAGGNEQFF. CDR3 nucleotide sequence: TGTGCCAGCAGTGAAGAGAGGCGACTAGCGGGGGGCAATGAGCAGTTCTTC.

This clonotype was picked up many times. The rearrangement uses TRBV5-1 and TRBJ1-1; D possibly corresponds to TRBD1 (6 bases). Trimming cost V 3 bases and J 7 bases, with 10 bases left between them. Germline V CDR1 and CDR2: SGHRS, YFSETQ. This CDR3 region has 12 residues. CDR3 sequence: CASSSTGSEAFF. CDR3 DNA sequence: TGCGCCAGCAGCTCAACAGGGAGTGAAGCTTTCTTT.

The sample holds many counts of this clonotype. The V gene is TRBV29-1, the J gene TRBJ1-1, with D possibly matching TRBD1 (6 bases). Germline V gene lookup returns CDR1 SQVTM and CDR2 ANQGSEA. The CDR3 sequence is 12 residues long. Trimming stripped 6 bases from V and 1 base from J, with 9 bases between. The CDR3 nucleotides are TGCAGCGTCCGACAGGCGAACACTGAAGCTTTCTTT. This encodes CSVRQANTEAFF.

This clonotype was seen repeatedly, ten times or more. The CDR3 is CASSSSLGNQPQHF. The CDR3 DNA is TGTGCCAGCAGTTCTAGCCTTGGCAATCAGCCCCAGCATTTT. The chain is built from TRBV6-5 and TRBJ1-5, with D unclear. The CDR3 runs 14 residues. Trimming took off 4 bases at V and 2 bases at J, with 9 bases between the two ends. Germline CDR1 and CDR2: MNHEY and SVGAGI.

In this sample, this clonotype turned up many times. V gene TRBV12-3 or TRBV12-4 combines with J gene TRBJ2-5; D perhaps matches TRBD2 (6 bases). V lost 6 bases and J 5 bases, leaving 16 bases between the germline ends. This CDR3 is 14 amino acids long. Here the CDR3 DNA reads TGTGCCAGCAGCCCTAGGGGACTCAGGGAGACCCAGTACTTC. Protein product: CASSPRGLRETQYF.

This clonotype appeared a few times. The CDR3 spells CSVEFGVGYEQYF. DNA for the CDR3: TGCAGCGTTGAATTTGGGGTTGGCTACGAGCAGTACTTC. The J gene is TRBJ2-7, the V gene TRBV29-1; D gene uncertain. V lost 2 bases to trimming and J lost 3 bases, with 11 bases between them. The CDR3 runs 13 residues. Germline values: CDR1 SQVTM, CDR2 ANQGSEA.

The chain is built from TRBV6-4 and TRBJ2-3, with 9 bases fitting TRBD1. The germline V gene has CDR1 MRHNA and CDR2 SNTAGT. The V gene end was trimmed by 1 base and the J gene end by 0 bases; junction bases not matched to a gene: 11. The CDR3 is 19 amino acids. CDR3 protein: CASSDYEDRGPPSTDTQYF. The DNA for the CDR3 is TGTGCCAGCAGTGACTACGAGGACAGGGGCCCTCCTAGCACAGATACGCAGTATTTT.

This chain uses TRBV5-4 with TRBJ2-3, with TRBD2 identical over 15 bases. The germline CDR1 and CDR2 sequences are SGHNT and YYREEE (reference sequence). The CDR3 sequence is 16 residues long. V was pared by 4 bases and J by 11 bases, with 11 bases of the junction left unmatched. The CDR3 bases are TGTGCCAGCAGCCCGGGACTAGCGGGAGGCCCCGGGGAGCAGTATTTT. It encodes CASSPGLAGGPGEQYF. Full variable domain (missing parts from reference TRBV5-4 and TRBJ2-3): ETGVTQSPTHLIKTRGQQVTLRCSSQSGHNTVSWYQQALGQGPQFIFQYYREEENGRGNFPPRFSGLQFPNYSSELNVNALELDDSALYLCASSPGLAGGPGEQYFGPGTRLTVL.

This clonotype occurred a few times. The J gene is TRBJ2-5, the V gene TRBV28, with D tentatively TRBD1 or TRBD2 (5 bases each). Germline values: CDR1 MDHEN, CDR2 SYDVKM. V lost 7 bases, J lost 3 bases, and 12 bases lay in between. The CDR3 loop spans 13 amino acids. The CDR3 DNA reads TGTGCCAGCATGAGGGGAGAAAAAGAGACCCAGTACTTC. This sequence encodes CASMRGEKETQYF. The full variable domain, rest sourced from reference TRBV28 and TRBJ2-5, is DVKVTQSSRYLVKRTGEKVFLECVQDMDHENMFWYRQDPGLGLRLIYFSYDVKMKEKGDIPEGYSVSREKKERFSLILESASTNQTSMYLCASMRGEKETQYFGPGTRLLVL.

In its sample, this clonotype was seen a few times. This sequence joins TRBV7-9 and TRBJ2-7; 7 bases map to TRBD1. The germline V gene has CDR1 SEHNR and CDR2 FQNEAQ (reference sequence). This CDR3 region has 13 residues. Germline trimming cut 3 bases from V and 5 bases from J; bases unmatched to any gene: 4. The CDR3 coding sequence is TGTGCCAGCAGCTTCACTGACAGGGACGAGCAGTACTTC. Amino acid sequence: CASSFTDRDEQYF.

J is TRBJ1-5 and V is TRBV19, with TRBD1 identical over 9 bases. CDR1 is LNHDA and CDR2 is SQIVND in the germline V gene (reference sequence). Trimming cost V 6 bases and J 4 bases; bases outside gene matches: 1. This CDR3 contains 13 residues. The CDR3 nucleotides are TGTGCCAGTAGGGACAGGGGTAATCAGCCCCAGCATTTT. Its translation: CASRDRGNQPQHF. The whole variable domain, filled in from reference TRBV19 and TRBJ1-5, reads DGGITQSPKYLFRKEGQNVTLSCEQNLNHDAMYWYRQDPGQGLRLIYYSQIVNDFQKGDIAEGYSVSREKKESFPLTVTSAQKNPTAFYLCASRDRGNQPQHFGDGTRLSIL.

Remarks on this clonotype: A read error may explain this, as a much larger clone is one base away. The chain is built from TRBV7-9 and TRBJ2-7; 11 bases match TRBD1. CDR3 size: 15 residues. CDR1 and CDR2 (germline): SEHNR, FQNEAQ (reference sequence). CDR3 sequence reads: CSSSPPGQGAYEQYF. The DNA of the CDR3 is TGTTCCAGCAGCCCACCGGGACAGGGGGCCTACGAGCAGTACTTC.

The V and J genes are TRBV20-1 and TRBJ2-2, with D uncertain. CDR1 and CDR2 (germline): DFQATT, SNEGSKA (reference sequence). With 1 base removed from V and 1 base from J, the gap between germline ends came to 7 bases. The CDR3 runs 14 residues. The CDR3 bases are TGCAGTGCTAGAGCTAAAGGGAACACCGGGGAGCTGTTTTTT. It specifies CSARAKGNTGELFF.

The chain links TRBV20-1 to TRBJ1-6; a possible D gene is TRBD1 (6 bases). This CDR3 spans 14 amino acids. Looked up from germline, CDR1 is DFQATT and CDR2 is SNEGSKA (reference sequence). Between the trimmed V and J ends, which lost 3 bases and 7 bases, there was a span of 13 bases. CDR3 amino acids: CSASRGASNSPLHF. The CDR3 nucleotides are TGCAGTGCTAGTAGGGGGGCTTCGAATTCACCCCTCCACTTT.

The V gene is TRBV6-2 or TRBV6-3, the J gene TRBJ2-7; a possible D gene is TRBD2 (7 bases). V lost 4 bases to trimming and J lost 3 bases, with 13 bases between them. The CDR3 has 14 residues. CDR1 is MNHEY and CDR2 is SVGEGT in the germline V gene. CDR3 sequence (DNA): TGTGCCAGCAGTTCTGGGGGCGGGGGCTACGAGCAGTACTTC. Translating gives CASSSGGGGYEQYF.